This record concerns one TCR beta chain sequence. The data were obtained in a study of long-term antiretroviral therapy in people with HIV. Background on the study: There is a gap of about a decade between the earliest samples and the later 2015 immediate-ART recommendation.

Every donor had one or more pre-ART and two or more post-ART PBMC samples. DNA was extracted from 1-10 million thawed cryopreserved PBMC. Germline V gene sequence: CDR1 SGHRS, CDR2 YFSETQ. This CDR3 is built from 15 residues. V was clipped by 4 bases and J by 5 bases; unmatched bases: 11. Assay version v3.0 of immunoSEQ was used, and it was run at survey level. Each sample aimed for about 40,000-50,000 sequenced T-cell genomes. Here immunoSEQ multiplex PCR was the method, and the copy in TCRdb shows in-frame clones only, minus some. The repertoire holds approximately 33,000 clones, with 75% to 90% as singletons.

The chain joins TRBV5-1 to TRBJ2-5, with TRBD2 identical over 7 bases. The material sequenced was unsorted PBMCs, taken 0.8 years before starting antiretroviral therapy. This TCR derives from a man in his late teens or twenties with HIV. In DNA form, the CDR3 reads TGCGCCAGCAGCCCCGAGGGAGGGGCTTGGGAGACCCAGTACTTC. Translation: CASSPEGGAWETQYF.